This TCR beta chain was retrieved from a study of shared clonotypes between healthy human individuals. The V gene's germline CDR1 is MDHEN and CDR2 SYDVKM. The CDR3 has 14 amino acids. The authors distributed each subset's genomic DNA evenly over several immunoSEQ plates. Using roughly 180 ng DNA, tens of thousands of T cell genomes, the sorted-subset replicate PCRs were run. Assay: immunoSEQ multiplex PCR; the TCRdb copy retains only in-frame clones and omits some. The top ten hold 0.5% to 0.6% of the sample, which has about 1 million clones, about 84% seen once. Broader study findings: Rarefaction exposed incomplete sorted-subset sequencing despite large depth.

Of note for this clone: The antigen is undetermined. The junction departs from germline at one end; a sequencing error may be responsible. This specimen includes other DNA sequences encoding the same CDR3.

Sequences were obtained from memory CD4+ T cells from PBMCs. The subset was: CD45RA-negative fraction. The origin of this receptor is a young man in good health. Some clones in this sample may be carry-over from other donors' samples. The V call is TRBV28, the J call TRBJ1-2; D call uncertain. CDR3 DNA: TGTGCCAGCAGCCTAAACACTCCTAACTACGGCTACACCTTC. This translates into CASSLNTPNYGYTF.